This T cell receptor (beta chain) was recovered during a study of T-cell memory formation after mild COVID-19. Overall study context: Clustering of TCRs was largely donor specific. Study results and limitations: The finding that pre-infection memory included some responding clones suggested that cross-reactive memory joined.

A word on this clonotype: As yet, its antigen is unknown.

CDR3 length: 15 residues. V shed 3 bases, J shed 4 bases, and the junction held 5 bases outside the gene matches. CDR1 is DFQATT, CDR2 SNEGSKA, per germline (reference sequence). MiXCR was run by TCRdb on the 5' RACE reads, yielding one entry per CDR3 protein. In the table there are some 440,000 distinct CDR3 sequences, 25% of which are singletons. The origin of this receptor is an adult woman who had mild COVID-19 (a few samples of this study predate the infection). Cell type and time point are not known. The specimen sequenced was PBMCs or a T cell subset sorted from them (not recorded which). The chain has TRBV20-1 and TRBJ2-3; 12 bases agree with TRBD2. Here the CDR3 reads CSARFASGRADTQYF. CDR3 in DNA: TGCAGTGCTAGGTTCGCTAGCGGGAGGGCAGATACGCAGTATTTT.